The next 24 T cell receptor beta chains were all read from a single sample in a study of blood T cell repertoires in COVID-19. Profiled with immunoSEQ multiplex PCR; TCRdb holds only in-frame clones, not every one. This sample has around 260,000 clones; 86% occur once, and the top ten carry 3%. The sequencing sample was made of peripheral blood. The receptor set was obtained from a woman aged 25 to 39 with active or convalescent COVID-19.

This chain uses TRBV3-1 (or the pseudogene TRBV3-2) with TRBJ2-7, with D possibly being TRBD2 (6 bases). Germline assignment: CDR1 LGHDT and CDR2 YNNKEL (reference sequence). Trimming left V 1 base short and J 6 bases short, with 19 bases between. This CDR3 contains 16 residues. This CDR3 is CASSQGPRAGQGEQYF. The CDR3 DNA sequence: TGTGCCAGCAGCCAAGGTCCCCGGGCGGGGCAGGGCGAGCAGTACTTC.

The rearrangement links TRBV5-5 to TRBJ1-2; 8 nucleotides line up with TRBD1. The CDR3 consists of 14 residues. In germline, CDR1 is SGHKS, CDR2 YYEKEE (reference sequence). V trimming: 4 bases; J trimming: 6 bases; junction bases outside the gene matches: 8. CDR3 protein: CASSVTGEWDGYTF. The CDR3 region has the DNA TGTGCCAGCAGCGTGACAGGGGAATGGGATGGCTACACCTTC.

The V gene is TRBV23-1, the J gene TRBJ1-6, with 11 bases aligning to TRBD1. TRBV23-1 is an ORF for which the function is uncertain. The ends lost 0 bases at V and 9 bases at J; junction bases unmatched: 13. This CDR3 contains 19 residues. Here the CDR3 DNA reads TGCGCCAGCAGTCAATCCTTTGTCCCGGGACAGGGGGTGGTTTCACCCCTCCACTTT. Its protein product is CASSQSFVPGQGVVSPLHF.

This clone was seen only once. The sample carries other DNA sequences with the same CDR3. The rearrangement links TRBV6-2 or TRBV6-3 to TRBJ1-1, with TRBD1 as a possible D gene (5 bases). This CDR3 region has 14 residues. Trimming removed 0 bases from V and 5 bases from J, with 10 bases in between. Germline V gives CDR1 MNHEY, CDR2 SVGEGT. CDR3 DNA: TGTGCCAGCAGTTACTCGACTGGGGGGACTGAAGCTTTCTTT. Translated, it gives CASSYSTGGTEAFF.

This clone was seen just once. The chain is built from TRBV7-9 and TRBJ1-2, with 7 bases fitting TRBD1. Germline-derived CDR1 and CDR2 are SEHNR and FQNEAQ (reference sequence). The CDR3 runs to 13 residues. The J segment lost 6 bases and the V segment lost 5 bases, leaving 6 bases of the junction unmatched. The chain's CDR3 is CASSQGGRHGYTF. CDR3 in DNA: TGTGCCAGCAGCCAGGGGGGTCGTCATGGCTACACCTTC.

The rearrangement uses TRBV6-2 or TRBV6-3 and TRBJ1-1; TRBD1 might be the D (5 bases). Trimming shortened V by 2 bases and J by 1 base, and 17 bases separated the two germline ends. The CDR3 runs to 17 residues. CDR1 and CDR2 from the germline V gene are MNHEY and SVGEGT. The CDR3 protein is CASSYRSYSGQNTEAFF. The CDR3 DNA follows: TGTGCCAGCAGTTACAGATCGTATTCAGGGCAGAACACTGAAGCTTTCTTT.

This clone was counted a single time. V usage is TRBV7-2 and J usage is TRBJ1-1; a weak D match, TRBD1 (5 bases). Germline CDR1 is SGHTA and CDR2 is FQGNSA. Trimming pared 10 bases from V and 4 bases from J, leaving 13 bases between. The CDR3 loop spans 12 amino acids. CDR3 bases: TGTGCCACCGGGGGGTATGCCACTGAAGCTTTCTTT. Protein product: CATGGYATEAFF.

The V and J genes are TRBV7-3 and TRBJ2-1, with 9 bases aligning to TRBD1. With V trimmed by 6 bases and J by 2 bases, 5 bases remained unmatched. The length of the CDR3 is 15 residues. Germline V gene sequence: CDR1 SGHTA, CDR2 FQGTGA. The CDR3 DNA is TGTGCCAGCAGTTTAGACAGGGGGGCCTACAATGAGCAGTTCTTC. Translation gives CASSLDRGAYNEQFF.

V gene TRBV10-3 combines with J gene TRBJ1-6, with TRBD1 matching 8 bases. The CDR3 runs to 12 residues. V lost 4 bases, J lost 11 bases, and 1 base stayed unmatched. Germline values: CDR1 ENHRY, CDR2 SYGVKD. DNA for the CDR3: TGTGCCATCAGTGCCAGGGGGCCACCCCTCCACTTT. It encodes CAISARGPPLHF.

This clone was seen only a few times. This chain connects TRBV7-8 to TRBJ1-1; D might be TRBD1 (5 bases). The CDR3 consists of 13 residues. Trimming removed 2 bases at V and 6 bases at J, with 10 bases between. Germline loops: CDR1 SGHVS, CDR2 FQNEAQ. The chain's CDR3 is CASSLKGFSEAFF. CDR3 DNA sequence: TGTGCCAGCAGCTTAAAGGGGTTCTCTGAAGCTTTCTTT.

The chain has TRBV30 and TRBJ2-5; 7 bases are a match to TRBD1. V trimming: 5 bases; J trimming: 4 bases; junction bases outside the gene matches: 7. This CDR3 spans 13 amino acids. The germline V gene encodes CDR1 GTSNPN and CDR2 SVGIG (reference sequence). The CDR3 nucleotides read TGTGCCTGGTCTCGGGACAGTGGAGAGACCCAGTACTTC. Translation: CAWSRDSGETQYF.

The chain is built from TRBV5-1 and TRBJ2-7; 7 bases line up with TRBD2. V trimming: 0 bases; J trimming: 7 bases; junction bases outside the gene matches: 10. This CDR3 region has 15 residues. Germline lookup yields CDR1 SGHRS and CDR2 YFSETQ. This CDR3 is CASSLEGAGLWEQYF. In DNA form, the CDR3 reads TGCGCCAGCAGCTTGGAGGGAGCGGGGCTTTGGGAGCAGTACTTC.

CDR3 protein: CASRGGQGRNSPLHF. The CDR3 DNA follows: TGTGCCAGCAGGGGCGGACAGGGGCGGAATTCACCCCTCCACTTT. The rearrangement links TRBV6-5 to TRBJ1-6; TRBD1 matches at 9 bases. The germline V gene has CDR1 MNHEY and CDR2 SVGAGI. V shed 6 bases and J 7 bases; nucleotides not matched to a gene: 7. The CDR3 is made up of 15 amino acids.

The rearrangement joins TRBV4-1 to TRBJ1-3; D unclear. CDR1 and CDR2 from the germline V gene are MGHRA and YSYEKL. The CDR3 runs to 16 residues. V lost 2 bases to trimming and J lost 0 bases, with 11 bases between them. CDR3 nucleotide sequence: TGCGCCAGCAGCCAAATTTCGGGGTCCTCTGGAAACACCATATATTTT. Translating it yields CASSQISGSSGNTIYF.

This chain connects TRBV19 to TRBJ1-4, with no clear D. This CDR3 has 15 amino acids. V lost 3 bases to trimming and J lost 1 base, with 9 bases between them. CDR1 is LNHDA, CDR2 SQIVND, per germline (reference sequence). The CDR3 region has the DNA TGTGCCAGTAGTATGGGCACCTTAACTAATGAAAAACTGTTTTTT. Protein product: CASSMGTLTNEKLFF. The entire variable domain, with the rest obtained from reference TRBV19 and TRBJ1-4, is as follows: DGGITQSPKYLFRKEGQNVTLSCEQNLNHDAMYWYRQDPGQGLRLIYYSQIVNDFQKGDIAEGYSVSREKKESFPLTVTSAQKNPTAFYLCASSMGTLTNEKLFFGSGTQLSVL.

This rearrangement joins TRBV9 to TRBJ2-2; the match to TRBD2 covers 10 bases. This CDR3 is 15 amino acids long. V trimming: 0 bases; J trimming: 8 bases; junction bases outside the gene matches: 4. CDR1 is SGDLS, CDR2 YYNGEE, per germline. CDR3 loop: CASSVARTSGGELFF. The DNA of the CDR3 is TGTGCCAGCAGCGTAGCTAGGACTAGCGGTGGGGAGCTGTTTTTT.

The chain recombines TRBV10-3 with TRBJ2-2; no firm D call. From germline, CDR1 is ENHRY and CDR2 SYGVKD. This CDR3 is 14 amino acids long. V lost 4 bases, J lost 0 bases, and 6 bases lay in between. The CDR3 reads CAISGHSNTGELFF. The CDR3 region has the DNA TGTGCCATCAGTGGACACTCGAACACCGGGGAGCTGTTTTTT.

The gene calls are TRBV5-1 and TRBJ2-3, with D unclear. V lost 5 bases and J lost 4, with 14 bases in between. The CDR3 totals 14 residues. CDR1 SGHRS and CDR2 YFSETQ come from the germline V gene. Here the CDR3 DNA reads TGCGCCAGCAGGGTGATGAGTGAGGCAGATACGCAGTATTTT. It specifies CASRVMSEADTQYF.

CDR3 DNA sequence: TGTGCCAGCAGCCGGACTAGCGGGGGGTTACAAGAGACCCAGTACTTC. Amino acids: CASSRTSGGLQETQYF. The chain employs TRBV28 and TRBJ2-5; 14 positions agree with TRBD2. This CDR3 contains 16 residues. CDR1 and CDR2 (germline): MDHEN, SYDVKM. V shed 6 bases and J 2 bases; nucleotides not matched to a gene: 5.

The chain combines TRBV29-1 with TRBJ1-2; possible D gene TRBD1, 5 bases. Germline CDR1 and CDR2: SQVTM and ANQGSEA. The CDR3 runs to 13 residues. V lost 1 base and J lost 4, with 10 bases in between. The CDR3 DNA follows: TGCAGCGTTGAAGGAGGCAGGGCCTATGGCTACACCTTC. Translation: CSVEGGRAYGYTF.

This clone was seen only once. J is TRBJ1-1 and V is TRBV28; 7 bases match TRBD1. Trimming at V came to 5 bases and at J to 4 bases, leaving 10 bases not matched to a gene. The length of the CDR3 is 15 residues. Germline assignment: CDR1 MDHEN and CDR2 SYDVKM. CDR3 in DNA: TGTGCCAGCAGTCCCTATAGACAGGGTTTCACTGAAGCTTTCTTT. Protein product: CASSPYRQGFTEAFF. Full variable domain (outside the CDR3, taken from reference TRBV28 and TRBJ1-1): DVKVTQSSRYLVKRTGEKVFLECVQDMDHENMFWYRQDPGLGLRLIYFSYDVKMKEKGDIPEGYSVSREKKERFSLILESASTNQTSMYLCASSPYRQGFTEAFFGQGTRLTVV.

This chain links TRBV20-1 with TRBJ2-7; D unclear. CDR1 DFQATT and CDR2 SNEGSKA come from the germline V gene (reference sequence). The CDR3 length is 11 residues. Trimming took 5 bases from V and 0 from J, leaving 5 bases between them. The CDR3 reads CSAYSSYEQYF. The CDR3 DNA follows: TGCAGTGCTTACAGCTCCTACGAGCAGTACTTC.

J is TRBJ1-5 and V is TRBV23-1; D remains unclear. TRBV23-1 is noted as an ORF with a role that remains uncertain. This CDR3 is 17 amino acids long. V shed 3 bases and J shed 9 bases, with 24 bases lying between them. The CDR3 spells CASSHPWVYRQSGPQHF. CDR3 nucleotides: TGCGCCAGCAGTCATCCATGGGTGTACCGTCAATCAGGGCCCCAGCATTTT.

This clone occurred a few times. This chain joins TRBV23-1 and TRBJ2-5; 10 bases fit TRBD1. TRBV23-1 is an ORF for which the function is uncertain. The CDR3 has 14 residues. Trimming removed 4 bases from V and 5 bases from J; junction bases left unmatched: 4. DNA of the CDR3: TGCGCCAGCAGTCTAAGGACAGGGGGTGAGACCCAGTACTTC. It is translated as CASSLRTGGETQYF.